This T cell receptor beta chain was sequenced during a study of CD8+ T cells in alopecia areata. Looking at the study overall: Tofacitinib therapy lasting 6 to 18 months was followed by 6 months off drug. The percentage of affected scalp area served as the score of severity for treated patients. Study-level findings and limits: Amid tofacitinib therapy, many expanded lesional clones stayed present in scalp and blood.

Worth noting for this clone: Its antigen is as yet unknown.

Isolated RNA was reverse transcribed into cDNA used as the sequencing template. Produced via immunoSEQ multiplex PCR; TCRdb's table is partial and in-frame only. The data hold 100,000 to 150,000 clones, with roughly 55% observed a single time. Trimming at V came to 0 bases and at J to 4 bases, leaving 4 bases not matched to a gene. Germline loops: CDR1 SGHTA, CDR2 FQGTGA. The CDR3 consists of 16 residues. Specified treatment: oral pan-JAK inhibitor, 5-10 mg twice daily. The chain carries TRBV7-3 and TRBJ2-2; 8 bases are shared with TRBD1. The sample was CD4+ T cells sorted from blood, taken at week 4, from a patient treated with tofacitinib. This TCR derives from a human donor with alopecia areata. The CDR3 loop reads CASSLTDRETTGELFF. The CDR3 region has the DNA TGTGCCAGCAGCTTAACGGACAGGGAGACCACCGGGGAGCTGTTTTTT.